This T cell receptor beta chain was sequenced in a study of blood T cell repertoires in COVID-19. Across the whole study: From the United States, Italy and Spain came samples of acute and convalescent COVID-19. The analysed material was cDNA or gDNA that came from T cells, B-cell-depleted T cells, or PBMCs.

The CDR3 sequence is 14 residues long. From germline, CDR1 is KGHSH and CDR2 LQKENI. Trimming took off 0 bases at V and 4 bases at J, with 9 bases between the two ends. Methods used by the authors: Estimated nucleated cell counts came from reference gene primer amplification. Only in-frame clones appear in the TCRdb table, and some are missing; sequencing was by immunoSEQ multiplex PCR. The V and J calls and the clone size are those of that table, but D and trimming were determined from the DNA. The table includes about 180,000 clones, about 88% detected once. The sequence came from a woman aged 25 to 39 with active or convalescent COVID-19. This sequence joins TRBV18 and TRBJ1-1, with a possible D match to TRBD1 (5 bases). Sequenced material: peripheral blood. CDR3 DNA sequence: TGTGCCAGCTCACCACCGGGGGGGGTCACTGAAGCTTTCTTT. Its translation is CASSPPGGVTEAFF.